This T cell receptor beta chain is drawn from a study of control samples from healthy donors and cancer patients (dated by TCRdb to about 2020). On this clone itself: No cognate antigen has been identified for it. The input lacks base qualities; no much larger clone sits a single base away.

The library was built by means of the immunoSEQ multiplex PCR assay. TCRdb obtained this table from immuneACCESS and retained in-frame rearrangements with V and J assigned. These tables miss some clones; where compared with another copy, unresolved V genes account for less than half of the shortfall, and the remainder is unexplained. For this sample the table gives approximately 150,000 clones, of which less than 95% were detected only once. Of the sample, around 15% falls within the top ten clones. Spanning cysteine to phenylalanine, the CDR3 consists of 13 amino acids. Left in the record is the CDR3 DNA by itself, 39 bases read in frame from the first base. V is trimmed back by 7 bases and J by 6 bases, and the junction contains 5 bases that no gene match accounts for.

This TCR was sampled from a man in his 60s with colorectal cancer. Recombination joined TRBV12-3 or TRBV12-4 with TRBJ2-3, with 9 junctional bases fitting TRBD1. Source material: PBMCs. CDR3 reads: CASTVQGADTQYF. The nucleotide sequence is given as TGTGCCAGCACCGTACAGGGGGCCGATACGCAGTATTTT.